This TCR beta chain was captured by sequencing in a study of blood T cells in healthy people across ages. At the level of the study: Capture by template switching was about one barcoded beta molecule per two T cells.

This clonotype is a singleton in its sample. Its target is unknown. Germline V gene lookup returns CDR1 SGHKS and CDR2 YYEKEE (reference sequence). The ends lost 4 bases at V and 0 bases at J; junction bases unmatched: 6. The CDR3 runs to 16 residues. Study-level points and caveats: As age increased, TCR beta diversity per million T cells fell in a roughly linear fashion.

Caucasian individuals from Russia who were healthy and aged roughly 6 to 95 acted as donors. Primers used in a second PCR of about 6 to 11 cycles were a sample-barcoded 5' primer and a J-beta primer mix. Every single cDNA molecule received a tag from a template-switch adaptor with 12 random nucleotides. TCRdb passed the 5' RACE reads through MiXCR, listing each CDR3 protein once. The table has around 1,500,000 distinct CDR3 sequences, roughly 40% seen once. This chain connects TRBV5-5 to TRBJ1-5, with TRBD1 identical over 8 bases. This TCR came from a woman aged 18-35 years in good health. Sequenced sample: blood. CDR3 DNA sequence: TGTGCCAGCAGCCGAGGACAGGGAACTAGCAATCAGCCCCAGCATTTT. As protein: CASSRGQGTSNQPQHF.